These T cell receptor beta chains were read from a single sample in a study of blood T cell repertoires in COVID-19. Data came from immunoSEQ multiplex PCR; TCRdb stores just in-frame clones and leaves some out. The sample lists approximately 330,000 clones, 87% occurring once. Material for sequencing was peripheral blood. These receptors were obtained from a man aged 25 to 40 with COVID-19, enrolled during active disease. Each CDR3 is given without its conserved first and last residue.

j_call v_call cdr3_aa
TRBJ1-2 TRBV7-2 ASSPPTGGYGYT
TRBJ1-2 TRBV2 ASFRDRDYGYT
TRBJ2-6 TRBV6-1 ASSDVGGESGANVLT
TRBJ2-7 TRBV4-3 ASSPTAGTFYEQY
TRBJ1-1 TRBV4-3 ASSQDQGFGTANTEAF
TRBJ2-7 TRBV27 ASSPGQYIFEQY
TRBJ1-5 TRBV4-1 ASSQGTGGYSNQPQH
TRBJ2-3 TRBV18 ASSTYLQGARADTQY
TRBJ1-1 TRBV6-2/TRBV6-3 ASSYTFGDTEAF
TRBJ2-4 TRBV6-2/TRBV6-3 ASSSKGLSVQY
TRBJ1-5 TRBV6-5 AGRTDSNQPQH
TRBJ2-3 TRBV5-6 ASSSLAGLTDTQY
TRBJ2-5 TRBV27 ASSSAPAETQY
TRBJ2-1 TRBV7-9 ASSHDTSVYNEQF
TRBJ2-5 TRBV5-6 ASSSSWGTSGQETQY
TRBJ2-2 TRBV7-3 ASTLGGSRVGELF
TRBJ1-4 TRBV30 AWSSGQGGANEKLF
TRBJ1-5 TRBV24-1 ATSDASYLAGGQPQH
TRBJ2-1 TRBV24-1 ATSGYGTSGMSSYNEQF
TRBJ1-2 TRBV30 AWSRKGWGGNYGYT
TRBJ1-4 TRBV28 ASSPPQHNEKLF
TRBJ2-6 TRBV7-3 ASSLKSGTLTSSGANVLT